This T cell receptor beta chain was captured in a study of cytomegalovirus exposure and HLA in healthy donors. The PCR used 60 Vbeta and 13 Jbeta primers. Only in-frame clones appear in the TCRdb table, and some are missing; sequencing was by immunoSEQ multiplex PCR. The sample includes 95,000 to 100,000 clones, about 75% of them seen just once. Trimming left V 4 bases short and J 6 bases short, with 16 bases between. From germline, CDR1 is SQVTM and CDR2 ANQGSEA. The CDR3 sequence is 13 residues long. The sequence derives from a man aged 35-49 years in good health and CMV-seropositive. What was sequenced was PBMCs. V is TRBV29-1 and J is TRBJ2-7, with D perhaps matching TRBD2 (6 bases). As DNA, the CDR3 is TGCAGCGTTGTGGGACTGAGGGCCTTCGAGCAGTACTTC. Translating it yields CSVVGLRAFEQYF.